This paragraph reports one T cell receptor beta chain. This sample stems from a study of shared clonotypes between healthy human individuals. For every subset, genomic DNA was evenly distributed across several immunoSEQ plates. Authors' methods: Junction-only sequences without quality scores came from ImmunoSEQ, so filtering differed. Clones were sequenced by immunoSEQ multiplex PCR, and TCRdb holds only the in-frame ones, with some missing. Clone size and V and J calls were adopted from that table, with D and trimming inferred from the DNA. The sample lists 550,000 to 600,000 clones, around 76% occurring once. This CDR3 has 14 residues. Trimming stripped 0 bases from V and 5 bases from J, with 10 bases between. Germline V CDR1 and CDR2: MNHEY, SVGAGI.

The TCR sequence derives from a woman between 40 and 55 years old in good health. Some clones in this sample may be carry-over from other donors' samples. The sequencing input was PBMCs. V and J are TRBV6-5 and TRBJ1-2, with D unresolved. The CDR3 reads CASSYSPGPYGYTF. The CDR3 region has the DNA TGTGCCAGCAGTTACTCACCAGGACCGTATGGCTACACCTTC.